The sequence of this TCR beta chain was determined in a study of OX40 agonist ivuxolimab in advanced cancers. Study-wide background: Prior anti-PD-1, anti-PD-L1 or anti-CTLA-4 therapy did not bar entry, and about 40% had some.

V dropped 4 bases and J dropped 2 bases, with 12 bases sitting between them. CDR1 MNHNS and CDR2 SASEGT come from the germline V gene. The CDR3 runs to 14 residues. The assay was immunoSEQ multiplex PCR, and TCRdb's table has in-frame clones only and misses some. Counted here are roughly 73,000 clones, nearly 90% occurring once; the ten biggest clones make up 2.5%. This TCR derives from an adult with an advanced solid tumor such as melanoma, head and neck, liver or kidney cancer. J is TRBJ2-7 and V is TRBV6-1; TRBD2 is a possible D gene (6 bases). Sequences were derived from CD4+ or CD8+ T cells sorted from blood, sampled in a trial of the OX40 agonist ivuxolimab. The DNA for the CDR3 is TGTGCCAGCAGTGGGGGACTTTCTCCCTACGAGCAGTACTTC. Amino acids: CASSGGLSPYEQYF.